Only a few counts were recorded for the clone carrying this T cell receptor beta chain. Its cognate antigen is unknown. This CDR3 comprises 17 residues. Germline V gene data show CDR1 as SGHNT and CDR2 as YENEEA. Unmatched junction bases numbered 13, after V lost 5 bases and J lost 5 bases. The sample comes from a study of cytomegalovirus exposure and HLA in healthy donors. General study points: One cluster of highly shared sequence variants probably arose as a sequencing artifact.

In the PCR, 60 Vbeta and 13 Jbeta primers were used. Clones were read by immunoSEQ multiplex PCR, and TCRdb kept only the in-frame ones, dropping some. The repertoire holds approximately 100,000 clones, with roughly 76% as singletons. Material: PBMCs. The chain couples TRBV11-3 to TRBJ2-2; the match to TRBD2 covers 8 bases. The clonotype was recovered from a man between 40 and 49 years old in good health and CMV-seronegative. The chain's CDR3 is CASSLPPGGGLTGELFF. In DNA, the CDR3 is TGTGCCAGCAGCCTCCCGCCTGGCGGGGGGCTTACCGGGGAGCTGTTTTTT.